Listed here is a single T cell receptor beta chain. Its antigen remains unknown. Some clones are missing from TCRdb's copy, which holds only in-frame ones; the method was immunoSEQ multiplex PCR. Among approximately 88,000 clones listed, 94% were seen once. V was cut by 7 bases and J by 0 bases, with 20 bases left in between. The CDR3 consists of 17 residues. From germline, CDR1 is LGHNA and CDR2 YSLEER. The record originates from a study of graft-versus-host responses after intestinal transplantation. Study-wide context: Recipients had multivisceral, liver-intestinal, or isolated intestinal transplants.

The study, taken as a whole, reports: Recipient marrow held GvH clones, some first seen in ileum or blood. Early post-transplant HvG declines tracked with peak circulating GvH clone levels. When patients had graft-donor T cell macrochimerism, their allografts held high graft-versus-host to host-versus-graft clonal ratios.

Here the sequenced sample was unstimulated CD4+ T cells sorted from spleen or lymph node cells, taken before transplant. The clonotype originates from a human donor who was the organ donor for an intestinal transplant. This chain joins TRBV4-3 and TRBJ2-3; possible D gene TRBD2, 6 bases. In DNA, the CDR3 is TGCGCCAGCATCCGAGACCTTGCGGGACCCAGCACAGATACGCAGTATTTT. This encodes CASIRDLAGPSTDTQYF.